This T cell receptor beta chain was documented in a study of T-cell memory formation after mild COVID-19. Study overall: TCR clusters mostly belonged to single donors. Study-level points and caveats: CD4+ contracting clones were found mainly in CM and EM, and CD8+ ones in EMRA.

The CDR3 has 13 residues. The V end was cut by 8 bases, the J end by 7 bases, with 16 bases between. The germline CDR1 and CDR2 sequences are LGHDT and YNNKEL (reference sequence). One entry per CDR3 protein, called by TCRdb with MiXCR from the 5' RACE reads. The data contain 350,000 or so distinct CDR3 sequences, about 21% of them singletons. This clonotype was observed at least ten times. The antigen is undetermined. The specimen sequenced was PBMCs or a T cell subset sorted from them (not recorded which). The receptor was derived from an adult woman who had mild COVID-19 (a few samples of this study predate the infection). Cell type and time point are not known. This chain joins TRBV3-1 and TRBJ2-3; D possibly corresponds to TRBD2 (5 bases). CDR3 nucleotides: TGTGCCAGCGGTCTGGCGGGCATAAATACGCAGTATTTT. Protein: CASGLAGINTQYF.